This TCR beta chain was retrieved from a study of blood T cells in healthy people across ages. A sample-barcoded 5' primer and a J-beta primer mix were used in a second PCR of roughly 7 to 12 cycles. Each CDR3 protein gets one entry after TCRdb re-called the 5' RACE reads with MiXCR. The table includes more than 650,000 distinct CDR3 sequences, about a fifth detected once. The CDR3 is 16 residues long. The V end lost 0 bases, the J end lost 5 bases, and 15 bases lay between the germline ends. Germline assignment: CDR1 LGHNA and CDR2 YNFKEQ. This clonotype was obtained from a man between 65 and 85 years old in good health. The sequenced sample was blood. The chain links TRBV4-2 to TRBJ2-3; no clear D gene. The DNA of the CDR3 is TGTGCCAGCAGCCAAGAAGAAACGGCCGCAAGAGATACGCAGTATTTT. Translation: CASSQEETAARDTQYF.